Listed below are T cell receptor beta chains from one sample, sequenced in a study of T cells in Graves' hyperthyroidism and ophthalmopathy. TCRdb re-derived calls from the multiplex PCR reads in MiXCR, one entry per CDR3 protein. The table shows a few hundred thousand distinct CDR3 sequences, with about 16% occurring only once. Sequenced material: blood. The receptors come from a woman under 40 with Graves' ophthalmopathy. The CDR3 runs from the conserved cysteine through the conserved F or W. The D gene is left open where the match is weak. Only part of the rows carry a size: once, few, many, or a class if the clone is expanded.

d_gene,j_gene,v_gene,abundance,CDR3nt,CDR3aa
NA,TRBJ2-2,TRBV3-1,many,TGTGCCAGCAGCCAAGGACCCACGAACACCGGGGAGCTGTTTTTT,CASSQGPTNTGELFF
NA,TRBJ1-1,TRBV28,many,TGTGCCAGCAGGTATATCATGAACACTGAAGCTTTCTTT,CASRYIMNTEAFF
NA,TRBJ1-5,TRBV28,few,TGTGCCAGCAGTTGGACAGCTCAGGGGCCCCAGCATTTT,CASSWTAQGPQHF
TRBD1,TRBJ2-7,TRBV29-1,few,TGCAGCGTTAGGACAGGGGGTGACCCCGGCTACGAGCAGTACTTC,CSVRTGGDPGYEQYF
TRBD1,TRBJ2-3,TRBV28,many,TGTGCCAGCCGATGGGACAGGGGGAGCACAGATACGCAGTATTTT,CASRWDRGSTDTQYF
NA,TRBJ1-1,TRBV28,many,TGTGCCAGCAGTGAACACCGGGACAAATCTGAAGCTTTCTTT,CASSEHRDKSEAFF
NA,TRBJ2-2,TRBV5-1,NA,TGCGCCAGCAGCCCCCGCAGGGTGATGGGGAGGCCCGGGGAGCTGTTTTTT,CASSPRRVMGRPGELFF
TRBD2,TRBJ2-3,TRBV6-2/TRBV6-3,few,TGTGCCAGCAGTTCCAAACTAGCGGGGATGGGGTATACGCAGTATTTT,CASSSKLAGMGYTQYF
NA,TRBJ2-7,TRBV6-1,few,TGTGCCAGCAGTTCCGGGGGTTTAGTCGGGCAGTACTTC,CASSSGGLVGQYF
NA,TRBJ2-7,TRBV20-1,NA,TGCAGTGCTAGGGACGGGGCTCGAAACTCCTACGAGCAGTACTTC,CSARDGARNSYEQYF
TRBD2,TRBJ2-3,TRBV30,NA,TGTGCCTGGAGTGTACTAACTAGCGGAAAAGATACGCAGTATTTT,CAWSVLTSGKDTQYF
TRBD2,TRBJ2-1,TRBV15,NA,TGTGCCACCAGCAGAGGAACGGGAGGACTGCACAATGAGCAGTTCTTC,CATSRGTGGLHNEQFF
NA,TRBJ2-7,TRBV25-1,NA,TGTGCCAGCAGCGGCAGGAGCTCCTACGAGCAGTACTTC,CASSGRSSYEQYF
NA,TRBJ2-3,TRBV24-1,NA,TGTGCCACCAGCGGGAGACACGACGGCACAGATACGCAGTATTTT,CATSGRHDGTDTQYF
NA,TRBJ1-2,TRBV2,many,TGTGCCAGCAGGAAGGAGGGGCTTATCGGTAATGGCTACACCTTC,CASRKEGLIGNGYTF
NA,TRBJ1-2,TRBV2,many,TGTGCCAGCAGTGAGTCTGGGCAGGAAAGGAATGGCTACACCTTC,CASSESGQERNGYTF
TRBD1,TRBJ1-5,TRBV20-1,NA,TGCAGTGCTAATGAGGAGGGGGCGGCGGATCAGCCCCAGCATTTT,CSANEEGAADQPQHF
NA,TRBJ1-2,TRBV20-1,few,TGCAGTGCTAGGTCTTTCGGGGCAGGGGATTACTCTGGCTACACCTTC,CSARSFGAGDYSGYTF
TRBD1,TRBJ2-1,TRBV19,few,TGTGCCAGTAGTATTCAGGGGGCAGCCTACAATGAGCAGTTCTTC,CASSIQGAAYNEQFF
NA,TRBJ2-5,TRBV2,many,TGTGCCAGGGCACCGGGACTCCAAGAGACCCAGTACTTC,CARAPGLQETQYF
NA,TRBJ2-7,TRBV20-1,many,TGCAGTGCTAGGTCCGGGGAGGCCTACGAGCAGTACTTC,CSARSGEAYEQYF
NA,TRBJ2-2,TRBV6-1,NA,TGTGCCAGCAGTGTCGGAGCAGGGCGCGGCACCGGGGAGCTGTTTTTT,CASSVGAGRGTGELFF
TRBD1,TRBJ1-5,TRBV4-2,NA,TGTGCCAGCAGCCAAGATCCTGGACAGGCAGGTCAGCCCCAGCATTTT,CASSQDPGQAGQPQHF
NA,TRBJ1-5,TRBV15,NA,TGTGCCACCAGCCCTTTGGGGGGGGGAGTGCCCCAGCATTTT,CATSPLGGGVPQHF
NA,TRBJ2-1,TRBV7-7,many,TGTGCCAGCAGCTTACTGACTAGTTCCAATGAGCAGTTCTTC,CASSLLTSSNEQFF
TRBD1,TRBJ1-6,TRBV30,few,TGTGCCTGGTATGAACCGGGACAGGGGCGTTCACCCCTCCACTTT,CAWYEPGQGRSPLHF
TRBD2,TRBJ2-7,TRBV13,many,TGTGCCAGCAGCGTTAGCGGGAACCCCTCCTACGAGCAGTACTTC,CASSVSGNPSYEQYF
NA,TRBJ2-1,TRBV28,many,TGTGCCAGCAGTTTGATCAGAGATTCATCCTACAATGAGCAGTTCTTC,CASSLIRDSSYNEQFF
TRBD2,TRBJ2-1,TRBV27,NA,TGTGCCAGCAGTTTTACTGGCGGGAGCTCCTACAATGAGCAGTTCTTC,CASSFTGGSSYNEQFF
NA,TRBJ1-1,TRBV11-2,few,TGTGCCAGCAGCTACTTAGGATTAGGGACACCTGAAGCTTTCTTT,CASSYLGLGTPEAFF
TRBD1,TRBJ1-5,TRBV18,many,TGTGCCAGCTCACCGGGACAGGGGATGAGGCAGCCCCAGCATTTT,CASSPGQGMRQPQHF
NA,TRBJ2-1,TRBV18,many,TGTGCCAGCTCACCAGAAGTACCGGGACACTCTTACAATGAGCAGTTCTTC,CASSPEVPGHSYNEQFF
NA,TRBJ2-7,TRBV28,many,TGTGCCAGCAGTTTCATGGGGGGAGGCCGATACGAGCAGTACTTC,CASSFMGGGRYEQYF